The 28 T cell receptor beta chains listed next were all sequenced from one sample in a study of PD-L1 blockade in urothelial cancer. Measured with immunoSEQ multiplex PCR; TCRdb has only the in-frame clones, and not every one. The sample consists of approximately 100,000 clones, around 93% of them appearing once. Sequencing used PBMCs, obtained around atezolizumab (anti-PD-L1) treatment. The receptor set was obtained from a woman of 80 years or more with urothelial cancer.

The chain has TRBV6-5 and TRBJ1-2, with D maybe TRBD1 (5 bases). The germline CDR1 and CDR2 sequences are MNHEY and SVGAGI. V was trimmed by 6 bases and J by 6 bases, leaving 17 bases between them. The CDR3 contains 14 residues. The CDR3 DNA reads TGTGCCAGCAGCCCCCACATTTTGACAGATGGCTACACCTTC. This gives the protein CASSPHILTDGYTF.

This CDR3 reads CASSLLAGVGGELFF. CDR3 coding DNA: TGTGCCAGCAGCTTGCTAGCGGGAGTCGGCGGGGAGCTGTTTTTT. The chain is built from TRBV7-3 and TRBJ2-2, with 10 bases identical to TRBD2. With V trimmed by 3 bases and J by 7 bases, 5 bases remained unmatched. The germline gives CDR1 SGHTA, CDR2 FQGTGA. The CDR3 sequence is 15 residues long.

This clone was observed a few times. This rearrangement joins TRBV19 to TRBJ1-2; D is ambiguous. The CDR3 sequence is 16 residues long. Germline-derived CDR1 and CDR2 are LNHDA and SQIVND (reference sequence). V was pared by 4 bases and J by 2 bases, with 17 bases between. The CDR3 here is CASSNPGSPTNYGYTF. CDR3 in DNA: TGTGCCAGTAGTAATCCGGGTTCTCCCACAAACTATGGCTACACCTTC. Filled out from reference TRBV19 and TRBJ1-2, the complete variable domain reads DGGITQSPKYLFRKEGQNVTLSCEQNLNHDAMYWYRQDPGQGLRLIYYSQIVNDFQKGDIAEGYSVSREKKESFPLTVTSAQKNPTAFYLCASSNPGSPTNYGYTFGSGTRLTVV.

V gene TRBV2 combines with J gene TRBJ1-5, with a possible D match to TRBD1 (5 bases). The CDR3 extends over 15 amino acids. The germline gives CDR1 SNHLY, CDR2 FYNNEI. The V and J ends lost 6 bases and 0 bases respectively, with 12 bases between them. The DNA of the CDR3 is TGTGCCAGCAGCCGGGACTCCTATAGCAATCAGCCCCAGCATTTT. Its translation: CASSRDSYSNQPQHF.

The chain employs TRBV5-1 and TRBJ2-1; 9 bases agree with TRBD1. The germline V gene has CDR1 SGHRS and CDR2 YFSETQ. The V and J ends lost 4 bases and 2 bases, in that order; junction bases with no gene match: 4. The length of the CDR3 is 15 residues. The CDR3 nucleotides read TGCGCCAGCAGCACCGGGACAGGGCCCTACAATGAGCAGTTCTTC. Protein: CASSTGTGPYNEQFF.

This clone was seen just once. The chain carries TRBV9 and TRBJ2-1; TRBD2 agrees at 9 bases. The germline V gene has CDR1 SGDLS and CDR2 YYNGEE. CDR3 length equals 17 residues. V trimming: 3 bases; J trimming: 4 bases; junction bases outside the gene matches: 11. The CDR3: CASSEEAGLALYNEQFF. As DNA, the CDR3 is TGTGCCAGCAGCGAGGAGGCGGGACTAGCCTTATACAATGAGCAGTTCTTC.

The chain combines TRBV27 with TRBJ1-2, with 8 nucleotides matching TRBD1. The germline V gene has CDR1 MNHEY and CDR2 SMNVEV (reference sequence). The CDR3 spans 15 residues. J was trimmed by 7 bases and V by 3 bases; bases with no gene match: 10. This CDR3 is CASSFSGQVPLGYTF. CDR3 DNA: TGTGCCAGCAGTTTTTCGGGACAGGTCCCCCTTGGCTACACCTTC.

The rearrangement uses TRBV2 and TRBJ2-2; TRBD1 agrees at 7 bases. Germline V gene data show CDR1 as SNHLY and CDR2 as FYNNEI. The V and J ends lost 6 bases and 2 bases, in that order; junction bases with no gene match: 3. The CDR3 consists of 14 residues. The CDR3 sequence is CASSRGGNTGELFF. The CDR3 bases are TGTGCCAGCAGCCGAGGGGGCAACACCGGGGAGCTGTTTTTT.

This chain connects TRBV19 to TRBJ2-1, with 10 bases fitting TRBD2. Germline trimming cut 3 bases from V and 13 bases from J; bases unmatched to any gene: 6. This CDR3 region has 13 residues. Germline V lookup: CDR1 LNHDA, CDR2 SQIVND (reference sequence). CDR3: CASSIRLAGSQFF. The CDR3, as DNA: TGTGCCAGTAGTATTAGACTAGCGGGTTCTCAGTTCTTC.

The chain employs TRBV9 and TRBJ2-1; TRBD2 agrees at 9 bases. The germline V gene encodes CDR1 SGDLS and CDR2 YYNGEE. CDR3 length: 13 amino acids. J was trimmed by 10 bases and V by 3 bases; bases with no gene match: 5. The CDR3 bases are TGTGCCAGCAGCGCCCCTAGCGGGAACGAGCAGTTCTTC. Protein sequence: CASSAPSGNEQFF.

Comments on this clone: One end of the junction varies from germline; a read error may be responsible. This chain links TRBV20-1 with TRBJ1-4, with TRBD1 identical over 8 bases. CDR1 is DFQATT, CDR2 SNEGSKA, per germline (reference sequence). CDR3 size: 11 residues. CDR3 bases: TGCAGTGCTAGGTCCCAGGACAGGGCAATTTTT. Translating it yields CSARSQDRAIF.

The J gene is TRBJ1-5, the V gene TRBV6-6, with TRBD1 matching over 9 bases. This CDR3 contains 16 residues. V lost 6 bases to trimming and J lost 6 bases; unmatched junction nucleotides: 12. The germline V gene has CDR1 MNHNY and CDR2 SVGAGI (reference sequence). Here the CDR3 reads CASRPDRDRVAQPQHF. The CDR3 nucleotides read TGTGCCAGCAGGCCCGACCGGGACAGGGTCGCTCAGCCCCAGCATTTT.

Here the CDR3 DNA reads TGCACCAGCAGCCAAGAGTCCCGGCGGGTGGATCAAGAGACCCAGTACTTC. Its translation: CTSSQESRRVDQETQYF. The chain uses TRBV1 and TRBJ2-5; TRBD2 was called by the table and not checked on the DNA. TRBV1 is a pseudogene locus. The CDR3 runs to 17 residues.

The chain joins TRBV9 to TRBJ1-2, with a tentative D call TRBD1 (5 bases). The CDR3 loop spans 15 amino acids. Germline-derived CDR1 and CDR2 are SGDLS and YYNGEE. V lost 0 bases, J lost 5 bases, and 14 bases lay in between. The CDR3 sequence: CASSVGQAGPYGYTF. CDR3 in DNA: TGTGCCAGCAGCGTAGGGCAAGCAGGGCCGTATGGCTACACCTTC.

This chain connects TRBV6-1 to TRBJ1-1; D gene unclear. Germline CDR1 and CDR2: MNHNS and SASEGT. The CDR3 runs to 13 residues. The V gene lost 8 bases and the J gene lost 0 bases, with 10 bases spanning the gap. The CDR3 nucleotides read TGTGCCAGCTTGCGGAGCATGAACACTGAAGCTTTCTTT. The encoded protein is CASLRSMNTEAFF.

The chain combines TRBV28 with TRBJ1-1; no clear D. The CDR3 is made up of 16 amino acids. The V gene's germline CDR1 is MDHEN and CDR2 SYDVKM. V was pared by 3 bases and J by 4 bases, with 18 bases between. The CDR3 coding sequence is TGTGCCAGCAGTTTGATCCCCGGTGGGAGCTTCACTGAAGCTTTCTTT. This sequence encodes CASSLIPGGSFTEAFF.

The genes are TRBV28 and TRBJ2-7; no clear D. Trimming stripped 7 bases from V and 0 bases from J, with 13 bases between. CDR3 size: 14 residues. Germline-derived CDR1 and CDR2 are MDHEN and SYDVKM. In DNA, the CDR3 is TGTGCCAGCATAGCCCCGGCTCCCTCCTACGAGCAGTACTTC. Translating it yields CASIAPAPSYEQYF.

The chain has TRBV28 and TRBJ1-5; 11 bases align to TRBD1. Unmatched junction bases numbered 6, after V lost 5 bases and J lost 6 bases. Per germline, CDR1 MDHEN and CDR2 SYDVKM. The CDR3 has 15 amino acids. In DNA, the CDR3 is TGTGCCAGCAGTAGGGACAGGGGGGTCTTTCAGCCCCAGCATTTT. It codes for CASSRDRGVFQPQHF.

V usage is TRBV29-1 and J usage is TRBJ1-1; a weak D match, TRBD1 (5 bases). The CDR3 is 11 amino acids. Germline V gene lookup returns CDR1 SQVTM and CDR2 ANQGSEA. The V gene lost 3 bases and the J gene lost 11 bases, with 13 bases spanning the gap. CDR3 coding DNA: TGCAGCGTTGACTCGCCCCCAGGGGCTTTCTTT. It is translated as CSVDSPPGAFF.

The chain joins TRBV28 to TRBJ2-7; D gene uncertain. Per germline, CDR1 MDHEN and CDR2 SYDVKM. The ends were cut back, 1 base at V and 6 bases at J, with 7 bases in the middle. This CDR3 comprises 12 residues. As DNA, the CDR3 is TGTGCCAGCAGTTTATCTAGAAGCGAGCAGTACTTC. This sequence encodes CASSLSRSEQYF. The complete variable domain, with remaining parts taken from reference TRBV28 and TRBJ2-7, reads DVKVTQSSRYLVKRTGEKVFLECVQDMDHENMFWYRQDPGLGLRLIYFSYDVKMKEKGDIPEGYSVSREKKERFSLILESASTNQTSMYLCASSLSRSEQYFGPGTRLTVT.

The table lists this clone with a count of one. This chain links TRBV2 with TRBJ2-7; a weak D match, TRBD2 (6 bases). Germline-derived CDR1 and CDR2 are SNHLY and FYNNEI. V lost 6 bases to trimming and J lost 7 bases, with 34 bases between them. CDR3 length: 19 amino acids. CDR3 DNA sequence: TGTGCCAGCAGAGATTCCGGGACTGACGACGGGGCGAATTATTGGGAGCAGTACTTC. Protein product: CASRDSGTDDGANYWEQYF. The full variable domain, rest sourced from reference TRBV2 and TRBJ2-7, is EPEVTQTPSHQVTQMGQEVILRCVPISNHLYFYWYRQILGQKVEFLVSFYNNEISEKSEIFDDQFSVERPDGSNFTLKIRSTKLEDSAMYFCASRDSGTDDGANYWEQYFGPGTRLTVT.

The chain recombines TRBV5-4 with TRBJ2-1; TRBD1 might be the D (5 bases). There are 12 residues in the CDR3. Germline V gene sequence: CDR1 SGHNT, CDR2 YYREEE (reference sequence). V was shortened by 6 bases and J by 6 bases, with 10 bases between the two germline ends. The CDR3 DNA is TGTGCCAGCACCCCCCAGGGCAATGAGCAGTTCTTC. It yields the protein CASTPQGNEQFF.

The rearrangement joins TRBV5-4 to TRBJ2-2; maybe TRBD1 (5 bases). Germline CDR1 SGHNT, CDR2 YYREEE (reference sequence). This CDR3 spans 13 amino acids. Deletions cut 10 bases from V and 0 bases from J, with 10 bases between. CDR3 coding DNA: TGTGCCGGGGCTAGAGCGAACACCGGGGAGCTGTTTTTT. It codes for CAGARANTGELFF. The full variable domain, its missing parts supplied by reference TRBV5-4 and TRBJ2-2, is ETGVTQSPTHLIKTRGQQVTLRCSSQSGHNTVSWYQQALGQGPQFIFQYYREEENGRGNFPPRFSGLQFPNYSSELNVNALELDDSALYLCAGARANTGELFFGEGSRLTVL.

The gene calls are TRBV18 and TRBJ2-1, with TRBD2 matching over 11 bases. Looked up from germline, CDR1 is KGHSH and CDR2 is LQKENI. The V and J ends lost 3 bases and 6 bases, in that order; junction bases with no gene match: 4. The CDR3 is 15 residues long. The CDR3 loop reads CASSPLAGGSNEQFF. Written as DNA, the CDR3 is TGTGCCAGCTCACCCCTAGCGGGAGGTTCCAATGAGCAGTTCTTC.

This clone was detected only once. The chain employs TRBV15 and TRBJ2-1; the match to TRBD2 covers 13 bases. Germline V CDR1 and CDR2: LNHNV, YYDKDF (reference sequence). The V segment lost 0 bases and the J segment 16 bases; nucleotides outside the gene matches: 9. The CDR3 extends over 15 amino acids. The CDR3 spells CATSRELAGGPERFF. CDR3 sequence (DNA): TGTGCCACCAGCAGAGAACTAGCGGGAGGGCCAGAACGATTCTTC.

The chain joins TRBV2 to TRBJ1-1; D possibly corresponds to TRBD1 (6 bases). The ends were cut back, 2 bases at V and 1 base at J, with 11 bases in the middle. CDR1 is SNHLY, CDR2 FYNNEI, per germline. The CDR3 contains 15 residues. As DNA, the CDR3 is TGTGCCAGCAGTGAAATTTGGACAGCGAACACTGAAGCTTTCTTT. Protein product: CASSEIWTANTEAFF.

As DNA, the CDR3 is TGTGCCAGCAGCCCGTCCGGGACAGGGGGCCATGGCTACACCTTC. Encoded protein: CASSPSGTGGHGYTF. The chain combines TRBV14 with TRBJ1-2, with 12 bases lining up with TRBD1. Trimming took 4 bases from V and 6 from J; bases not matched to a gene: 6. CDR1 and CDR2 from the germline V gene are SGHDN and FVKESK. This CDR3 region has 15 residues. The full variable domain, in which reference TRBV14 and TRBJ1-2 provide the parts outside the CDR3, is EAGVTQFPSHSVIEKGQTVTLRCDPISGHDNLYWYRRVMGKEIKFLLHFVKESKQDESGMPNNRFLAERTGGTYSTLKVQPAELEDSGVYFCASSPSGTGGHGYTFGSGTRLTVV.

This chain connects TRBV5-4 to TRBJ2-1, with unresolved D. Germline V lookup: CDR1 SGHNT, CDR2 YYREEE (reference sequence). The CDR3 is 17 residues long. V lost 5 bases and J 0 bases, leaving 18 bases between the germline ends. The CDR3 DNA follows: TGTGCCAGCAGTCATGGGTGGGCCGAGAGCTCCTACAATGAGCAGTTCTTC. Translated, it gives CASSHGWAESSYNEQFF.